The 27 T cell receptor beta chains given below trace back to one sample, sequenced in a study of identical twins. Each CDR3 protein gets one entry after TCRdb re-called the 5' RACE reads with MiXCR. This sample carries under 900,000 distinct CDR3 sequences, around an eighth of them seen once, and the ten largest clones take under 2%. The same sample was also used in a study of yellow fever vaccine responses in identical twins.

Source material: PBMCs. Receptors were obtained from a woman aged 18-35 years in good health.

In its sample, this clonotype was seen a few times. The J gene is TRBJ2-7, the V gene TRBV6-2 or TRBV6-3, with D maybe TRBD1 (6 bases). Trimming cost V 4 bases and J 5 bases, with 12 bases left between them. CDR1 MNHEY and CDR2 SVGEGT come from the germline V gene. The CDR3 is 13 amino acids. CDR3 bases: TGTGCCAGCAGTTCTAGAACAGGGCACGAGCAGTACTTC. As protein: CASSSRTGHEQYF.

This clonotype was detected only a few times. The chain joins TRBV12-3 or TRBV12-4 to TRBJ2-7; tentatively, D is TRBD1 or TRBD2 (5 bases each). The CDR3 loop spans 15 amino acids. V was pared by 5 bases and J by 3 bases, with 17 bases between. The CDR3 DNA sequence: TGTGCCAGCAGTCTCAGGGACGGGGTTCTCTACGAGCAGTACTTC. Its protein is CASSLRDGVLYEQYF.

CDR3 nucleotide sequence: TGTGCCAGCAGCTTAGTGGTTGGGACCTTCTATGGCTACACCTTC. It translates to CASSLVVGTFYGYTF. The V and J genes are TRBV7-9 and TRBJ1-2; TRBD1 is a possible D gene (5 bases). Trimming shortened V by 1 base and J by 4 bases, and 13 bases separated the two germline ends. From germline, CDR1 is SEHNR and CDR2 FQNEAQ (reference sequence). The CDR3 spans 15 residues.

This clonotype was detected only a few times. The chain combines TRBV11-2 with TRBJ2-7; 10 bases are shared with TRBD2. Germline trimming cut 4 bases from V and 3 bases from J; bases unmatched to any gene: 3. In germline, CDR1 is SGHAT, CDR2 FQNNGV. The CDR3 has 14 amino acids. As DNA, the CDR3 is TGTGCCAGCAGCTATGGACTAGCGGACTACGAGCAGTACTTC. Amino acids: CASSYGLADYEQYF.

This clonotype was counted only a few times. The V call is TRBV3-1, the J call TRBJ2-3, with TRBD2 matching over 7 bases. J lost 2 bases, V lost 5 bases, and 4 bases had no gene match. CDR1 LGHDT and CDR2 YNNKEL come from the germline V gene (reference sequence). The CDR3 has 14 residues. In DNA form, the CDR3 reads TGTGCCAGCAGCTCGCTAGCGGACACAGATACGCAGTATTTT. Protein sequence: CASSSLADTDTQYF.

This clonotype was detected many times. The rearrangement links TRBV20-1 to TRBJ2-5; no firm D call. The CDR3 spans 13 residues. Trimming took off 3 bases at V and 1 base at J, with 9 bases between the two ends. From germline, CDR1 is DFQATT and CDR2 SNEGSKA (reference sequence). The CDR3 sequence: CSARGSSQETQYF. CDR3 DNA: TGCAGTGCTAGGGGTAGTTCCCAAGAGACCCAGTACTTC.

This clonotype was found many times. The chain is built from TRBV2 and TRBJ2-1; 10 bases line up with TRBD2. J lost 0 bases, V lost 7 bases, and 9 bases had no gene match. CDR1 SNHLY and CDR2 FYNNEI come from the germline V gene. This CDR3 is 17 amino acids long. The CDR3 DNA reads as TGTGCCAGCACCAGCGGGGGGGACCAGAGCTCCTACAATGAGCAGTTCTTC. Translated: CASTSGGDQSSYNEQFF. The whole variable domain, remainder taken from reference TRBV2 and TRBJ2-1, is EPEVTQTPSHQVTQMGQEVILRCVPISNHLYFYWYRQILGQKVEFLVSFYNNEISEKSEIFDDQFSVERPDGSNFTLKIRSTKLEDSAMYFCASTSGGDQSSYNEQFFGPGTRLTVL.

The V and J genes are TRBV5-5 and TRBJ2-7, with D hard to call. This CDR3 has 14 residues. Looked up from germline, CDR1 is SGHKS and CDR2 is YYEKEE (reference sequence). The germline V and J ends were trimmed by 5 bases and 1 base, with 13 bases remaining between them. CDR3 DNA: TGTGCCAGCAGGGCGGCAACTCCATCCTACGAGCAGTACGTC. As protein: CASRAATPSYEQYV.

CDR3 amino acids: CAISEINEGVGSYEQYF. The CDR3 region has the DNA TGTGCCATCAGTGAAATTAACGAGGGGGTCGGTAGTTACGAGCAGTACTTC. J is TRBJ2-7 and V is TRBV10-3; tentative D call: TRBD1 (6 bases). The CDR3 length is 17 residues. V lost 3 bases and J 4 bases, leaving 22 bases between the germline ends. CDR1 and CDR2 (germline): ENHRY, SYGVKD.

This clonotype was seen ten or more times. V is TRBV27 and J is TRBJ2-5; TRBD2 is a possible D gene (6 bases). This CDR3 has 14 amino acids. V lost 1 base to trimming and J lost 2 bases, with 8 bases between them. The germline V gene encodes CDR1 MNHEY and CDR2 SMNVEV (reference sequence). CDR3 bases: TGTGCCAGCAGTTTATGGGCGGGACAAGAGACCCAGTACTTC. This encodes CASSLWAGQETQYF.

This clonotype was recorded a few times. The CDR3, as DNA: TGTGCCAGCAGCGTAGACCCTACAGGGTACACTGAAGCTTTCTTT. Encoded protein: CASSVDPTGYTEAFF. The chain has TRBV9 and TRBJ1-1; D may be TRBD1 (6 bases). Deletions cut 0 bases from V and 3 bases from J, with 12 bases between. The CDR3 has 15 residues. CDR1 is SGDLS, CDR2 YYNGEE, per germline.

This chain joins TRBV12-3 or TRBV12-4 and TRBJ2-7; D call uncertain. The CDR3 covers 12 residues. The V gene lost 4 bases and the J gene lost 2 bases, with 6 bases spanning the gap. In nucleotides, the CDR3 is TGTGCCAGCAGTTCCCCAACCTACGAGCAGTACTTC. Translation: CASSSPTYEQYF.

This clonotype was counted only a few times. Relative to the germline gene, one junction end is altered; a read error may explain this. The genes are TRBV7-8 and TRBJ2-1; D is undetermined. The length of the CDR3 is 8 residues. Germline loops: CDR1 SGHVS, CDR2 FQNEAQ. The CDR3 sequence: CASSPEVF. CDR3 DNA: TGTGCCAGCAGCCCCGAGGTCTTC.

The chain has TRBV4-1 and TRBJ2-1; TRBD1 agrees at 7 bases. J was trimmed by 0 bases and V by 1 base; bases with no gene match: 3. The CDR3 runs 16 residues. Germline lookup yields CDR1 MGHRA and CDR2 YSYEKL. The CDR3 here is CASSQVNRGSYNEQFF. Written as DNA, the CDR3 is TGCGCCAGCAGCCAAGTGAACAGGGGCTCCTACAATGAGCAGTTCTTC.

The chain's CDR3 is CASRFTGTGVDIQYF. The CDR3 DNA sequence: TGTGCCAGCAGGTTCACCGGGACAGGGGTTGACATTCAGTACTTC. This chain connects TRBV12-3 or TRBV12-4 to TRBJ2-4; 10 nucleotides match TRBD1. The CDR3 is 15 amino acids. Trimming cost V 6 bases and J 8 bases; bases outside gene matches: 10.

This chain uses TRBV20-1 with TRBJ2-2; D call uncertain. This CDR3 region has 14 residues. Looked up from germline, CDR1 is DFQATT and CDR2 is SNEGSKA (reference sequence). V lost 3 bases, J lost 5 bases, and 13 bases lay in between. DNA of the CDR3: TGCAGTGCTAGGGGCCCCGAACGAACCGGGGAGCTGTTTTTT. Translating it yields CSARGPERTGELFF.

There are many counts of this clonotype. This chain uses TRBV4-2 with TRBJ2-7, with D maybe TRBD2 (6 bases). Looked up from germline, CDR1 is LGHNA and CDR2 is YNFKEQ. The CDR3 has 15 residues. Trimming pared 4 bases from V and 2 bases from J, leaving 15 bases between. The CDR3 DNA reads as TGTGCCAGCAGCCCGTCTAGCGAAGGGGCCTACGAGCAGTACTTC. It encodes CASSPSSEGAYEQYF.

Details on this clonotype: At one of its ends the junction is not consistent with the germline gene, which may arise from a read error. The chain combines TRBV5-1 with TRBJ2-1, with TRBD1 matching 8 bases. CDR3 length: 14 amino acids. Germline assignment: CDR1 SGHRS and CDR2 YFSETQ. Here the CDR3 reads CASSWGQANNERFF. The CDR3 DNA is TGCGCCAGCAGCTGGGGACAGGCAAACAATGAGCGGTTCTTC.

This clonotype was observed many times. The CDR3 loop is CASNPEEGSGANVLTF. The CDR3 nucleotides read TGTGCCAGCAACCCCGAAGAGGGCTCTGGGGCCAACGTCCTGACTTTC. The chain carries TRBV7-9 and TRBJ2-6, with D possibly TRBD2 on 5 matching bases. CDR3 size: 16 residues. The V gene's germline CDR1 is SEHNR and CDR2 FQNEAQ (reference sequence). Trimming took off 7 bases at V and 0 bases at J, with 13 bases between the two ends.

In this sample, this clonotype turned up a few times. The chain carries TRBV6-2 or TRBV6-3 and TRBJ1-1; the D gene is possibly TRBD1 (6 bases). With 6 bases removed from V and 5 bases from J, the gap between germline ends came to 10 bases. The CDR3 sequence is 12 residues long. CDR1 is MNHEY, CDR2 SVGEGT, per germline. The CDR3 nucleotides read TGTGCCAGCAGGCGGGGGGCTACTGAAGCTTTCTTT. It is translated as CASRRGATEAFF.

The V gene is TRBV18, the J gene TRBJ2-2, with no clear D. Per germline, CDR1 KGHSH and CDR2 LQKENI. The CDR3 totals 16 residues. The V end was cut by 4 bases, the J end by 0 bases, with 12 bases between. The CDR3 reads CASSRSQPSNTGELFF. CDR3 bases: TGTGCCAGCTCACGGTCACAGCCTTCGAACACCGGGGAGCTGTTTTTT.

The chain uses TRBV19 and TRBJ2-4; 7 positions match TRBD2. J gave up 6 bases and V 8 bases, and 10 bases lay outside the gene matches. This CDR3 has 14 residues. Germline V gives CDR1 LNHDA, CDR2 SQIVND (reference sequence). CDR3 nucleotides: TGTGCCAGTTCCAAAGGCGGGGGTAGAAACATTCAGTACTTC. Protein sequence: CASSKGGGRNIQYF.

This clonotype was detected only a few times. J is TRBJ2-5 and V is TRBV10-3; D gene unclear. The CDR3 length is 14 residues. The V end was cut by 0 bases, the J end by 3 bases, with 8 bases between. The germline CDR1 and CDR2 sequences are ENHRY and SYGVKD. CDR3 in amino acids: CAISESGGEETQYF. In DNA, the CDR3 is TGTGCCATCAGTGAGTCTGGTGGGGAAGAGACCCAGTACTTC.

This chain uses TRBV20-1 with TRBJ1-6, with a tentative D call TRBD1 (5 bases). CDR3 length equals 15 residues. V lost 5 bases, J lost 7 bases, and 18 bases lay in between. CDR1 and CDR2 (germline): DFQATT, SNEGSKA (reference sequence). CDR3 region: CSAWARVWENSPLHF. The CDR3 DNA is TGCAGTGCTTGGGCCAGGGTCTGGGAGAATTCACCCCTCCACTTT.

This clonotype has a handful of counts. The chain employs TRBV25-1 and TRBJ1-1; possible D gene TRBD1, 5 bases. Trimming took 4 bases from V and 3 from J, leaving 12 bases between them. Germline V gene lookup returns CDR1 MGHDK and CDR2 SYGVNS. The CDR3 has 14 amino acids. This chain's CDR3 is CASSVWGGDTEAFF. The CDR3 DNA follows: TGTGCCAGCAGTGTTTGGGGAGGGGACACTGAAGCTTTCTTT.

This clonotype has a count of ten or more. V usage is TRBV4-1 and J usage is TRBJ2-5; TRBD2 is a possible D gene (6 bases). The germline gives CDR1 MGHRA, CDR2 YSYEKL. The CDR3 has 16 amino acids. V lost 4 bases and J lost 4, with 19 bases in between. CDR3 sequence (DNA): TGCGCCAGCAGCCCATCAGGTGGGACTTCGGGAGAGACCCAGTACTTC. Translated: CASSPSGGTSGETQYF.

This clonotype was seen a handful of times. CDR3 bases: TGCGCCAGCAGCTACGCTAGCGGGAGGGCCGTCGCCCCAGATACGCAGTATTTT. It is translated as CASSYASGRAVAPDTQYF. V usage is TRBV5-1 and J usage is TRBJ2-3; 12 nucleotides line up with TRBD2. The germline V gene has CDR1 SGHRS and CDR2 YFSETQ. J gave up 4 bases and V 3 bases, and 12 bases lay outside the gene matches. The CDR3 covers 18 residues.